This is a list of T cell receptor beta chains from one sample in a study of cytomegalovirus exposure and HLA in healthy donors. Clones were sequenced by immunoSEQ multiplex PCR, and TCRdb holds only the in-frame ones, with some missing. The repertoire holds about 150,000 clones, with 82% as singletons. Sequencing was done on a sample of PBMCs. The receptors come from a male donor in good health and CMV-seronegative. Each CDR3 is given with its conserved first and last residue. A D gene is named only where the DNA matches it firmly. A row's size may be missing; if present it is once, few, many or a size class.

size	V	J	D	DNA	CDR3
once	TRBV7-2	TRBJ1-3	.	TGTGCCAGCAGCTTAGCAGGGACATCTGGAAACACCATATATTTT	CASSLAGTSGNTIYF
.	TRBV5-1	TRBJ1-2	.	TGCGCCAGCAGCTTGGGGTCTTTCGTTCAGGGGCGTCTCTATGGCTACACCTTC	CASSLGSFVQGRLYGYTF
.	TRBV5-5	TRBJ1-3	.	TGTGCCAGCACCTCTGGTCCGGCAGGACTCACTGGAAACACCATATATTTT	CASTSGPAGLTGNTIYF
.	TRBV11-3	TRBJ1-6	.	TGTGCCAGCAGCTTAGGCGGCAGTGGGTCACCCCTCCACTTT	CASSLGGSGSPLHF
.	TRBV5-1	TRBJ2-7	.	TGCGCCAGCAGCTTGACAGGGAGAGGTTCCTACGAGCAGTACTTC	CASSLTGRGSYEQYF
.	TRBV7-9	TRBJ2-3	TRBD2	TGTGCCACCAACGCGGGAGGGGGTTCAGATACGCAGTATTTT	CATNAGGGSDTQYF
few	TRBV6-1	TRBJ2-5	TRBD1	TGTGCCAGCAGGGACAGGGGACAAGAGACCCAGTACTTC	CASRDRGQETQYF
.	TRBV13	TRBJ1-2	TRBD1	TGTGCCAGCAGCTTAGATAACCGGGACAGACTCTATGGCTACACCTTC	CASSLDNRDRLYGYTF
.	TRBV7-2	TRBJ1-4	TRBD1	TGTGCCAGCAGCCTAACAGGGGGCCGTGAAAAACTGTTTTTT	CASSLTGGREKLFF
.	TRBV28	TRBJ2-1	.	TGTGCCAGCAGTCGCCCCGGGACACTGGGCTTCAATGAGCAGTTCTTC	CASSRPGTLGFNEQFF
.	TRBV18	TRBJ1-1	.	TGTGCCAGCTCCCTCCGGACAGCGAACACTGAAGCTTTCTTT	CASSLRTANTEAFF
.	TRBV2	TRBJ2-7	TRBD2	TGTGCCAGCAGTCCTAGAACCCCGCGGGACTATTTCTCCTACGAGCAGTACTTC	CASSPRTPRDYFSYEQYF
.	TRBV9	TRBJ2-1	.	TGTGCCAGCAGCGTAGGCGGCGGGATGAAGGATGAGCAGTTCTTC	CASSVGGGMKDEQFF
.	TRBV11-3	TRBJ2-3	TRBD2	TGTGCCAGCAGCAAAGGATTAGGGAGGGATGCAGATACGCAGTATTTT	CASSKGLGRDADTQYF
.	TRBV11-3	TRBJ2-7	.	TGTGCCAGCAGCTTGGTAAGCGGGTTGGTCTCCTACGAGCAGTACTTC	CASSLVSGLVSYEQYF
.	TRBV7-6	TRBJ2-7	.	TGTGCCAGCGGCCAGGGAGGTCCCTACGAGCAGTACTTC	CASGQGGPYEQYF
.	TRBV5-6	TRBJ2-1	TRBD1	TGTGCCAGCAGCATGGACAGGGGAACCTACAATGAGCAGTTCTTC	CASSMDRGTYNEQFF
once	TRBV7-8	TRBJ2-1	TRBD1	TGTGCCAGCAGCTTAAGGGGACAGATATACAATGAGCAGTTCTTC	CASSLRGQIYNEQFF
.	TRBV28	TRBJ1-4	TRBD1	TGTGCCACCTTTTTCCGGGACAGGGGTGAAAAACTGTTTTTT	CATFFRDRGEKLFF
.	TRBV29-1	TRBJ1-1	TRBD1	TGCAGCGTGGGACAGGGAAGCACTGAAGCTTTCTTT	CSVGQGSTEAFF
.	TRBV10-3	TRBJ2-4	.	TGTGCCATCAGTGATGGTGGAGTCCGGAGGGCCAAAAACATTCAGTACTTC	CAISDGGVRRAKNIQYF
.	TRBV6-5	TRBJ2-7	.	TGTGCCAGCAGTACGAGGGAGGGGGGCGTCTACGAGCAGTACTTC	CASSTREGGVYEQYF
.	TRBV29-1	TRBJ2-7	.	TGCAGCGCCGGGACGGTGGCAGGGGTCTACGAGCAGTACTTC	CSAGTVAGVYEQYF
.	TRBV13	TRBJ1-1	TRBD1	TGTGCCAGCAGCCCACAGGGGCTGAACACTGAAGCTTTCTTT	CASSPQGLNTEAFF
.	TRBV7-3	TRBJ2-3	.	TGTGCCAGCAGCCCCCCCCGGGATACGCAGTATTTT	CASSPPRDTQYF
.	TRBV7-3	TRBJ2-1	TRBD1	TGTGCCAGCAGCTTAAAGGGGACCGGGACAGTCCTCAGCAATGAGCAGTTCTTC	CASSLKGTGTVLSNEQFF
.	TRBV7-2	TRBJ1-5	.	TGTGCCAGCAGCTTAGTGGGAGATTATAGCAATCAGCCCCAGCATTTT	CASSLVGDYSNQPQHF
.	TRBV15	TRBJ1-4	.	TGTGCCACCAGCAGAGGGACAGAGAATAATGAAAAACTGTTTTTT	CATSRGTENNEKLFF
.	TRBV27	TRBJ2-2	TRBD2	TGTGCCAGCAGTTCACTAGCGGGCCGTGACACCGGGGAGCTGTTTTTT	CASSSLAGRDTGELFF
.	TRBV13	TRBJ2-7	.	TGTGCCAGCAGCTTAGGCAGGGGTGAGCAGTACTTC	CASSLGRGEQYF
few	TRBV27	TRBJ1-1	.	TGTGCCAGCAATGTGGGGAGTATGAACACTGAAGCTTTCTTT	CASNVGSMNTEAFF
.	TRBV5-1	TRBJ1-1	.	TGCGCCAGCCGCGGTGGCACTGAAGCTTTCTTT	CASRGGTEAFF
few	TRBV7-9	TRBJ2-3	TRBD1	TGTGCCAGCTCTGGGACAGTCGATTACCGCACAGATACGCAGTATTTT	CASSGTVDYRTDTQYF
.	TRBV9	TRBJ2-2	TRBD1	TGTGCCAGCAGCTCCCGGACAGGGTGGAACACCGGGGAGCTGTTTTTT	CASSSRTGWNTGELFF
.	TRBV14	TRBJ2-1	.	TGTGCCAGCAGCCAGGGCGCGTCCGGAGGACCTTTCTACAATGAGCAGTTCTTC	CASSQGASGGPFYNEQFF
.	TRBV7-8	TRBJ1-1	.	TGTGCCAGCAGCAAACAGGTGGTTGGTCCTGAAGCTTTCTTT	CASSKQVVGPEAFF
.	TRBV7-9	TRBJ2-1	.	TGTGCCAGCAATACCGCAAGGGGGTCCAGCTCCTACAATGAGCAGTTCTTC	CASNTARGSSSYNEQFF
.	TRBV7-3	TRBJ2-1	.	TGTGCCAGCAGCTTAAGAGCCGGGGTAAGCTCCTACAATGAGCAGTTCTTC	CASSLRAGVSSYNEQFF
.	TRBV5-1	TRBJ1-5	TRBD1	TGCGCCAGCAGCTTGGGGACAGGGTCACGGCAGCCCCAGCATTTT	CASSLGTGSRQPQHF
.	TRBV5-4	TRBJ2-5	.	TGTGCCAGCAGCTTCGAGATTACGGAGACCCAGTACTTC	CASSFEITETQYF
.	TRBV6-4	TRBJ2-3	.	TGTGCCAGCAGTCTAGGGGAACGAGAAAGCGATACGCAGTATTTT	CASSLGERESDTQYF